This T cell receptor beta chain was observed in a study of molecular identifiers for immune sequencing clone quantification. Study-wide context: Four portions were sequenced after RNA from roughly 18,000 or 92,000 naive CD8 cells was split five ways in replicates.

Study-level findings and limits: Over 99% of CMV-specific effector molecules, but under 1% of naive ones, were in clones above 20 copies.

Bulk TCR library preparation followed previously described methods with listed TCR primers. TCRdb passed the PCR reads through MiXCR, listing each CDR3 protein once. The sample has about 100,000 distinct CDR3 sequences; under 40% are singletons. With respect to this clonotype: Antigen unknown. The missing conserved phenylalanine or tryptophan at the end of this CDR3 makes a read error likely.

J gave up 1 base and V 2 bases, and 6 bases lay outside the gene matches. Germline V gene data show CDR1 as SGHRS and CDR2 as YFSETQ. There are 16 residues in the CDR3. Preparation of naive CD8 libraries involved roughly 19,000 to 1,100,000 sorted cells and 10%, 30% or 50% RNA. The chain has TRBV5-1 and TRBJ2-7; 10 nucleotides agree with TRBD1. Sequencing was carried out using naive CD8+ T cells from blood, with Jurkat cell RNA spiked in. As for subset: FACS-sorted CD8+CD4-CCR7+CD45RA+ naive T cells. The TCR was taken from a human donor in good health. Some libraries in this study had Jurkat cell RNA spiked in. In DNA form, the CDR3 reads TGCGCCAGCAGCTTATCTCCGGGACAGGGGTCCTACGAGCAGTACCTC. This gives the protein CASSLSPGQGSYEQYL.